Shown below are 25 T cell receptor beta chains from a single sample sequenced in a study of neurological immune-mediated disorders. TCRdb re-derived calls from the 5' RACE reads in MiXCR, one entry per CDR3 protein. The data show roughly 60,000 distinct CDR3 sequences, under 4.5% seen once. Sequenced: CD4+ T cells from blood. The receptor source for this set is a woman between 40 and 55 years old with multiple sclerosis.

In this sample, this clonotype turned up many times. The rearrangement joins TRBV12-3 or TRBV12-4 to TRBJ1-2; D might be TRBD1 (5 bases). This CDR3 region has 15 residues. V was shortened by 6 bases and J by 4 bases, with 18 bases between the two germline ends. CDR3 DNA: TGTGCCAGCAGCCAGACAACTACGGGGGTCTATGGCTACACCTTC. Residues: CASSQTTTGVYGYTF.

This clonotype was counted at least ten times. The rearrangement uses TRBV4-2 and TRBJ2-3, with TRBD2 identical over 15 bases. Germline values: CDR1 LGHNA, CDR2 YNFKEQ. V was clipped by 2 bases and J by 5 bases; unmatched bases: 2. The CDR3 runs to 16 residues. The CDR3 DNA sequence: TGTGCCAGCAGCCAAAGGACTAGCGGGGGGGAAGATACGCAGTATTTT. It codes for CASSQRTSGGEDTQYF.

This clonotype was seen many times. V and J are TRBV12-3 or TRBV12-4 and TRBJ2-2; D remains ambiguous. The CDR3 extends over 13 amino acids. Trimming removed 5 bases at V and 6 bases at J, with 10 bases between. CDR3 loop: CASSPTQPGELFF. The CDR3 coding sequence is TGTGCCAGCAGTCCGACCCAGCCCGGGGAGCTGTTTTTT.

In its sample, this clonotype was seen many times. The chain is built from TRBV5-1 and TRBJ1-1, with D possibly being TRBD1 (6 bases). With 4 bases removed from V and 5 bases from J, the gap between germline ends came to 12 bases. The CDR3 contains 13 residues. The germline V gene encodes CDR1 SGHRS and CDR2 YFSETQ. CDR3: CASSQGGGTEAFF. CDR3 in DNA: TGCGCCAGCAGCCAAGGGGGAGGGACTGAAGCTTTCTTT.

This clonotype was seen many times. The chain is built from TRBV4-2 and TRBJ1-3; no clear D gene. CDR1 LGHNA and CDR2 YNFKEQ come from the germline V gene. CDR3 length equals 14 residues. The germline V and J ends were trimmed by 3 bases and 2 bases, with 8 bases remaining between them. The CDR3 DNA is TGTGCCAGCAGCCAGCAGGATCCTGGAAACACCATATATTTT. Translation gives CASSQQDPGNTIYF.

This clonotype was recorded at least ten times. This rearrangement joins TRBV7-9 to TRBJ2-3, with a possible D match to TRBD2 (6 bases). The CDR3 length is 12 residues. The germline V gene has CDR1 SEHNR and CDR2 FQNEAQ (reference sequence). V lost 4 bases and J lost 4, with 6 bases in between. The CDR3: CASSWGADTQYF. For the CDR3, the DNA is TGTGCCAGCAGCTGGGGGGCAGATACGCAGTATTTT.

This clonotype has a count of ten or more. The chain combines TRBV7-2 with TRBJ1-1; D remains unclear. V was cut by 1 base and J by 1 base, with 13 bases left in between. There are 16 residues in the CDR3. The germline CDR1 and CDR2 sequences are SGHTA and FQGNSA. CDR3 in DNA: TGTGCCAGCAGCTTAGGCCTAGGAATTCGGAACACTGAAGCTTTCTTT. Encoded protein: CASSLGLGIRNTEAFF.

In its sample, this clonotype was seen many times. This chain links TRBV5-1 with TRBJ2-2; 7 bases agree with TRBD2. The CDR3 has 17 residues. V shed 3 bases and J 1 base; nucleotides not matched to a gene: 9. Germline-derived CDR1 and CDR2 are SGHRS and YFSETQ. The CDR3: CASSWDSSGGNTGELFF. The CDR3 region has the DNA TGCGCCAGCAGCTGGGATTCTAGCGGCGGGAACACCGGGGAGCTGTTTTTT. The full variable domain, its missing parts supplied by reference TRBV5-1 and TRBJ2-2, is KAGVTQTPRYLIKTRGQQVTLSCSPISGHRSVSWYQQTPGQGLQFLFEYFSETQRNKGNFPGRFSGRQFSNSRSEMNVSTLELGDSALYLCASSWDSSGGNTGELFFGEGSRLTVL.

This clonotype was recorded at least ten times. The CDR3 reads CASSQDGGYGGRETQYF. The CDR3 DNA sequence: TGTGCCAGCAGCCAAGATGGGGGTTACGGGGGAAGGGAGACCCAGTACTTC. The J gene is TRBJ2-5, the V gene TRBV3-1, with a tentative D call TRBD2 (6 bases). V was trimmed by 0 bases and J by 5 bases, leaving 19 bases between them. The CDR3 consists of 17 residues. CDR1 is LGHDT, CDR2 YNNKEL, per germline (reference sequence).

This clonotype was seen ten or more times. The V gene is TRBV10-3, the J gene TRBJ2-1; 10 nucleotides agree with TRBD1. The CDR3 extends over 12 amino acids. The germline CDR1 and CDR2 sequences are ENHRY and SYGVKD. J lost 9 bases, V lost 8 bases, and 4 bases had no gene match. CDR3 nucleotides: TGTGCCATCGGGGGACAGGGGTCTGAGCAGTTCTTC. This sequence encodes CAIGGQGSEQFF.

This clonotype was recorded many times. The chain couples TRBV12-3 or TRBV12-4 to TRBJ2-3; D is undetermined. The CDR3 runs to 14 residues. With 0 bases removed from V and 0 bases from J, the gap between germline ends came to 4 bases. The CDR3: CASSLADSTDTQYF. The CDR3 DNA is TGTGCCAGCAGTTTAGCGGATAGCACAGATACGCAGTATTTT.

This clonotype has ten or more counts. This chain uses TRBV3-1 with TRBJ1-4; TRBD1 matches at 10 bases. V gave up 4 bases and J gave up 5 bases; unmatched junction bases: 7. The length of the CDR3 is 16 residues. Germline CDR1 LGHDT, CDR2 YNNKEL (reference sequence). Written as DNA, the CDR3 is TGTGCCAGCAGCCGTAGGGACAGGGGACAAAATGAAAAACTGTTTTTT. This codes for CASSRRDRGQNEKLFF.

The gene calls are TRBV18 and TRBJ2-7; D possibly corresponds to TRBD2 (6 bases). The CDR3 has 17 residues. V dropped 0 bases and J dropped 2 bases, with 17 bases sitting between them. Germline CDR1 KGHSH, CDR2 LQKENI. The CDR3 DNA is TGTGCCAGCTCACCACCGGAGGGGTACAGAACTACCTACGAGCAGTACTTC. This codes for CASSPPEGYRTTYEQYF.

This clonotype showed up many times. The chain is built from TRBV7-9 and TRBJ1-1; TRBD1 aligns across 7 bases. The CDR3 sequence is 13 residues long. The J segment lost 4 bases and the V segment lost 8 bases, leaving 7 bases of the junction unmatched. The V gene's germline CDR1 is SEHNR and CDR2 FQNEAQ (reference sequence). CDR3 DNA: TGTGCCAGCTTTAGGGGGCAAAGCACTGAAGCTTTCTTT. Encoded protein: CASFRGQSTEAFF.

This clonotype came up many times. The chain recombines TRBV11-2 with TRBJ2-1; the D is unclear. V was pared by 5 bases and J by 1 base, with 6 bases between. Per the germline V gene, CDR1 is SGHAT and CDR2 is FQNNGV. This CDR3 contains 13 residues. CDR3 protein: CASSRQSYNEQFF. As DNA, the CDR3 is TGTGCCAGCAGCCGCCAGTCCTACAATGAGCAGTTCTTC.

This clonotype was counted ten times or more. This chain uses TRBV6-6 with TRBJ2-7; 9 bases are shared with TRBD1. Germline loops: CDR1 MNHNY, CDR2 SVGAGI (reference sequence). J was trimmed by 0 bases and V by 6 bases; bases with no gene match: 6. The CDR3 length is 15 residues. The CDR3 sequence is CASSRDRGTSYEQYF. DNA of the CDR3: TGTGCCAGCAGCCGCGACAGGGGGACCTCCTACGAGCAGTACTTC.

This clonotype was counted many times. The chain joins TRBV10-3 to TRBJ2-1; 7 nucleotides match TRBD1. Per the germline V gene, CDR1 is ENHRY and CDR2 is SYGVKD. Losses at the gene ends were 4 bases for V and 8 bases for J; bases not matched to a gene: 5. The CDR3 consists of 13 residues. CDR3 protein: CAISGQGSDEQFF. The CDR3 DNA reads TGTGCCATCAGTGGACAGGGTAGCGATGAGCAGTTCTTC.

Ten or more counts support this clonotype. V is TRBV20-1 and J is TRBJ1-5; D gene ambiguous. CDR1 DFQATT and CDR2 SNEGSKA come from the germline V gene (reference sequence). Trimming took off 0 bases at V and 7 bases at J, with 7 bases between the two ends. This CDR3 is built from 12 residues. The CDR3 DNA is TGCAGTGCTAGAGAGGGCACCCAGCCCCAGCATTTT. Protein sequence: CSAREGTQPQHF.

At least ten counts were recorded for this clonotype. This sequence joins TRBV5-1 and TRBJ1-1; D not certain. The CDR3 is made up of 15 amino acids. CDR1 is SGHRS and CDR2 is YFSETQ in the germline V gene. V was trimmed by 2 bases and J by 1 base, leaving 12 bases between them. This CDR3 is CASSFLGGTNTEAFF. The DNA for the CDR3 is TGCGCCAGCAGCTTCCTTGGAGGAACGAACACTGAAGCTTTCTTT.

This clonotype was seen ten or more times. The V gene is TRBV10-3, the J gene TRBJ2-7; TRBD1 matches at 11 bases. The CDR3 sequence is 16 residues long. The V gene's germline CDR1 is ENHRY and CDR2 SYGVKD. Trimming at V came to 0 bases and at J to 3 bases, leaving 4 bases not matched to a gene. The chain's CDR3 is CAISESPGQGVYEQYF. The CDR3 DNA follows: TGTGCCATCAGTGAGTCACCGGGACAGGGGGTCTACGAGCAGTACTTC.

At least ten counts were recorded for this clonotype. The genes are TRBV5-1 and TRBJ2-7, with 7 bases lining up with TRBD1. J was trimmed by 5 bases and V by 4 bases; bases with no gene match: 6. Germline-derived CDR1 and CDR2 are SGHRS and YFSETQ. The CDR3 sequence is 13 residues long. CDR3 sequence reads: CASSKETGDEQYF. DNA for the CDR3: TGCGCCAGCAGCAAAGAAACAGGGGACGAGCAGTACTTC. Full variable domain (outside the CDR3, taken from reference TRBV5-1 and TRBJ2-7): KAGVTQTPRYLIKTRGQQVTLSCSPISGHRSVSWYQQTPGQGLQFLFEYFSETQRNKGNFPGRFSGRQFSNSRSEMNVSTLELGDSALYLCASSKETGDEQYFGPGTRLTVT.

This clonotype was observed many times. CDR3 bases: TGTGCCAGCAGCTTCGGGACAGGGGCCACAGATACGCAGTATTTT. It codes for CASSFGTGATDTQYF. The chain is built from TRBV9 and TRBJ2-3; 10 bases agree with TRBD1. The CDR3 has 15 residues. The V and J ends lost 4 bases and 2 bases, in that order; junction bases with no gene match: 4. Germline lookup yields CDR1 SGDLS and CDR2 YYNGEE.

The table lists this clonotype with many counts. The CDR3 sequence is CASSQDPGTSGGPRTDTQYF. As DNA, the CDR3 is TGTGCCAGCAGCCAAGACCCCGGGACTAGCGGGGGACCCCGCACAGATACGCAGTATTTT. The chain has TRBV4-2 and TRBJ2-3; 14 bases fit TRBD2. With V trimmed by 0 bases and J by 1 base, 9 bases remained unmatched. This CDR3 contains 20 residues. Germline CDR1 is LGHNA and CDR2 is YNFKEQ.

The sample holds many counts of this clonotype. This chain uses TRBV11-2 with TRBJ2-3, with unresolved D. Trimming took 1 base from V and 5 from J, leaving 19 bases between them. The V gene's germline CDR1 is SGHAT and CDR2 FQNNGV. The CDR3 consists of 17 residues. DNA for the CDR3: TGTGCCAGCAGCTTAGGTCGTGGCAGAAGCAGGCGAGATACGCAGTATTTT. Protein product: CASSLGRGRSRRDTQYF.

This clonotype was seen only a few times. This sequence joins TRBV15 and TRBJ2-7; TRBD1 is a possible D gene (5 bases). V dropped 0 bases and J dropped 5 bases, with 8 bases sitting between them. From germline, CDR1 is LNHNV and CDR2 YYDKDF (reference sequence). This CDR3 has 13 residues. CDR3 residues: CATSRDARDEQYF. CDR3 DNA sequence: TGTGCCACCAGCAGAGATGCCAGGGACGAGCAGTACTTC.